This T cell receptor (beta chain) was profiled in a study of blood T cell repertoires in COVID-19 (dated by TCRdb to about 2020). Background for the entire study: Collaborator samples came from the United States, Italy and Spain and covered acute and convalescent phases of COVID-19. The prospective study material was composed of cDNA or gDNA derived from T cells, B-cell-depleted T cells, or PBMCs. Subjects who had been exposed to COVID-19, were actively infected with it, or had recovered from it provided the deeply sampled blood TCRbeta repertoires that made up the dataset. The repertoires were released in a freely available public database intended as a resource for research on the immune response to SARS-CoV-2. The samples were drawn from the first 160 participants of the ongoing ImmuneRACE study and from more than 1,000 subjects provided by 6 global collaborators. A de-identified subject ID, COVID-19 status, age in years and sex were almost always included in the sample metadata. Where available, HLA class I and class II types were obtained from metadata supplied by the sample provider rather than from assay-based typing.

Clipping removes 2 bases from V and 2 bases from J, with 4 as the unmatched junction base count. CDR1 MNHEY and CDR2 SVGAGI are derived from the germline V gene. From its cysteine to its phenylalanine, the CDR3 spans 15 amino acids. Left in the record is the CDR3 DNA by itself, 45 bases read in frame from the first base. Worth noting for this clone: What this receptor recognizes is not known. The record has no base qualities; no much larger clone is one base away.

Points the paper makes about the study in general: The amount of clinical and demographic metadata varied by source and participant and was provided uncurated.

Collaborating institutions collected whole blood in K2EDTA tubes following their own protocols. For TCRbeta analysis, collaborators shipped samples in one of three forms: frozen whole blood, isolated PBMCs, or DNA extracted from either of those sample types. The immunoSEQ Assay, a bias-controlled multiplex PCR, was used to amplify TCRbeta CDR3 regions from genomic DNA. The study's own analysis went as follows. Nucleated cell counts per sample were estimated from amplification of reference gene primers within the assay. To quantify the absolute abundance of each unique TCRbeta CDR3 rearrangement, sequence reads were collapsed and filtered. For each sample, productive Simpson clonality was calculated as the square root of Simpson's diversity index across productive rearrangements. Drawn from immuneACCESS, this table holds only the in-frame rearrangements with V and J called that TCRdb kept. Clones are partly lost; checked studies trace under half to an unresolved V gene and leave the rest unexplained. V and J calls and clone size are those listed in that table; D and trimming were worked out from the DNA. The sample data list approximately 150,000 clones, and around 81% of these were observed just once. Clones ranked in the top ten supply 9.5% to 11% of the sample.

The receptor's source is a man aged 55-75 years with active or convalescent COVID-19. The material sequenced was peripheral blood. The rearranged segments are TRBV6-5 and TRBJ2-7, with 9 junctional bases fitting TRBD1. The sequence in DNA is TGTGCCAGCAGTTACGGCGGGACAGGGACCTACGAGCAGTACTTC. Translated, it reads CASSYGGTGTYEQYF.